The following is a TCR beta chain sequence with its context. Its antigen is not identified. Libraries were prepared by immunoSEQ multiplex PCR; TCRdb keeps only in-frame clonotypes and omits some of them. The top ten clones hold roughly 24% of a sample with some 100,000 clones, roughly two thirds of them seen once. The source of the sample is a study of shared clonotypes between healthy human individuals. For the study at large: The people who gave samples were two women and three men aged 18 to 49. Every donor yielded three CD4 naive, three CD4 memory, two CD8 naive and one CD8 memory plate.

This CDR3 comprises 15 residues. Germline values: CDR1 SGHNT, CDR2 YENEEA. The trim removed 4 bases at V and 10 bases at J, leaving 8 bases unmatched. Whole-study results and caveats: What naive subsets generally showed was a larger estimated richness than memory subsets showed. In the sorted subsets, rarefaction showed sequencing was incomplete despite large depth.

This receptor was identified in a woman aged 25-40 years in good health. J is TRBJ2-1 and V is TRBV11-3; 12 bases match TRBD2. Source material: memory CD8+ T cells sorted from blood. Subset in this sample: CD45RO+ cells pooled with CCR7-negative TemRA cells. The CDR3 DNA reads as TGTGCCAGCAGCTCCCGGACTAGCGGGGAAAGGGAGCAGTTCTTC. Protein: CASSSRTSGEREQFF.